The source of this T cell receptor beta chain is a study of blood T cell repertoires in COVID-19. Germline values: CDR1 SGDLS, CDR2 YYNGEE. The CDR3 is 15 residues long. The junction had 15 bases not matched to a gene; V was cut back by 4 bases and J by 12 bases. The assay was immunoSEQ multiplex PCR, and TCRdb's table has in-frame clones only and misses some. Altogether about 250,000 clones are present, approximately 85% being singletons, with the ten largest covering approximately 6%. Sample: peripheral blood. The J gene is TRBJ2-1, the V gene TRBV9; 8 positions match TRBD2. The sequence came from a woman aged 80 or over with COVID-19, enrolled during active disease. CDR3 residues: CASSPSSGGPSVQFF. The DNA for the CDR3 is TGTGCCAGCAGCCCAAGCTCGGGGGGGCCTTCAGTGCAGTTCTTC.